Described below is a single T cell receptor (beta chain) sequence and its context. The data derive from a study of blood T cell repertoires in COVID-19. Study background: PBMCs, B-cell-depleted T cells, or T cells were the source of the cDNA or gDNA that made up the material.

In the authors' methods: Amplifying reference gene primers gave estimates of nucleated cell counts. Using immunoSEQ multiplex PCR, the repertoire was profiled, and TCRdb retains in-frame clones only, with some absent. V, J and clone size reflect that table, while D and trimming were determined from the DNA. The repertoire includes roughly 180,000 clones, 80% to 90% of them detected once, and 8% to 10% sits in the top ten. CDR3 length: 14 amino acids. Germline-derived CDR1 and CDR2 are MGHDK and SYGVNS. Deletions cut 7 bases from V and 4 bases from J, with 11 bases between. Sequencing was carried out using peripheral blood. This clonotype was obtained from a man in his fifties or sixties with acute or convalescent COVID-19. The chain links TRBV25-1 to TRBJ1-6; the D gene is possibly TRBD1 (6 bases). The CDR3 coding sequence is TGTGCCAGCACCGACAGGAGGTATAATTCACCCCTCCACTTT. Residues: CASTDRRYNSPLHF.